This TCR beta chain was sequenced in a study of blood T cell repertoires in COVID-19. Overall study context: Samples came from the United States, Italy and Spain, spanning acute and convalescent COVID-19. PBMCs, B-cell-depleted T cells, or T cells provided the cDNA or gDNA that made up the material.

The CDR3 is made up of 15 amino acids. The V gene end was trimmed by 4 bases and the J gene end by 7 bases; junction bases not matched to a gene: 8. Germline-derived CDR1 and CDR2 are SGHNT and YYREEE (reference sequence). Under the authors' procedure: Researchers report that nucleated cell counts were estimated from reference gene primer amplification. The repertoire was sequenced with immunoSEQ multiplex PCR; TCRdb's copy has only in-frame clones and lacks some. Clonal size and the V and J genes are those of that table, whereas D and trimming came from the DNA. The sample records around 200,000 clones, 86% being singletons.

The specimen sequenced was peripheral blood. The TCR originated in a man between 65 and 85 years old with active or convalescent COVID-19. V gene TRBV5-4 combines with J gene TRBJ2-2; 9 positions agree with TRBD1. In DNA, the CDR3 is TGTGCCAGCAGCCTGGGACAGGGTCAGGGCGGGGAGCTGTTTTTT. Amino acids: CASSLGQGQGGELFF.